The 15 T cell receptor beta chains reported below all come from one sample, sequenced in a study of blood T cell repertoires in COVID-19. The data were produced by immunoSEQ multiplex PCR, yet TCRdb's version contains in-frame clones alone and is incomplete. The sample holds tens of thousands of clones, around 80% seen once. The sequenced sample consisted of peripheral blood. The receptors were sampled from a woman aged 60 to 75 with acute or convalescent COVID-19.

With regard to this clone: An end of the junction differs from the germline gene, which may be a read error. The CDR3 DNA follows: TGTGCCATCGGTGACAGGGGGCGAGGCACAGATACGCAGTATTTT. Encoded protein: CAIGDRGRGTDTQYF. This rearrangement joins TRBV10-3 to TRBJ2-3; 10 nucleotides match TRBD1. This CDR3 contains 15 residues. The germline V gene has CDR1 ENHRY and CDR2 SYGVKD.

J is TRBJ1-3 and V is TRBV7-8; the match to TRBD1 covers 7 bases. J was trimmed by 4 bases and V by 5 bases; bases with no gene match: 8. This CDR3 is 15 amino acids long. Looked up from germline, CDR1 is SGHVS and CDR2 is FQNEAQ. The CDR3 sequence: CASSALQGTGNTIYF. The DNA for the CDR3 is TGTGCCAGCAGCGCCTTACAGGGGACCGGAAACACCATATATTTT.

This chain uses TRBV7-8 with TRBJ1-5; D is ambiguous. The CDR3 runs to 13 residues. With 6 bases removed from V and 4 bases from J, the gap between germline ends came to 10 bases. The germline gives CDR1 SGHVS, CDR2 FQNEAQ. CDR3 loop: CASSPTVNQPQHF. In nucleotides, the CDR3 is TGTGCCAGCAGTCCCACAGTAAATCAGCCCCAGCATTTT.

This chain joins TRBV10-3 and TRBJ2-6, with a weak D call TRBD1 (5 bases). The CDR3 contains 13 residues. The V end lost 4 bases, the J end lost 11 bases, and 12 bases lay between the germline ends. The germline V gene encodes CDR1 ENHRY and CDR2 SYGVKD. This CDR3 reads CAISVQERDVLTF. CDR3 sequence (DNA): TGTGCCATCAGTGTACAGGAAAGGGACGTCCTGACTTTC.

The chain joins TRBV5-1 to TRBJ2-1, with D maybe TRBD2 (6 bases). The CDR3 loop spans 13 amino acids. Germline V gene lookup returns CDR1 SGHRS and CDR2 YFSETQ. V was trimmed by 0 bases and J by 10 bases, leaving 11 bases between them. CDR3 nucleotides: TGCGCCAGCAGCTTGGGACTAGTAGACGAGCAGTTCTTC. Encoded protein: CASSLGLVDEQFF.

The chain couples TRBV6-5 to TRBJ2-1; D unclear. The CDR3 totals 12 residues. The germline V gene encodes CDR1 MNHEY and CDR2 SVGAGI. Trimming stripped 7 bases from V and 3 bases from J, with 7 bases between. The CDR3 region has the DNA TGTGCCAGCACTCACGGCTACAATGAGCAGTTCTTC. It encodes CASTHGYNEQFF.

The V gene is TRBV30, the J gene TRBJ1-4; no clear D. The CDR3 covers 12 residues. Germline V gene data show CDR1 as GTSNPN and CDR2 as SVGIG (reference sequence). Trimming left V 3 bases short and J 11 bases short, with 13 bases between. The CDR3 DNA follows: TGTGCCTGGAGGGAGGACCGCGGGAAACTGTTTTTT. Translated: CAWREDRGKLFF.

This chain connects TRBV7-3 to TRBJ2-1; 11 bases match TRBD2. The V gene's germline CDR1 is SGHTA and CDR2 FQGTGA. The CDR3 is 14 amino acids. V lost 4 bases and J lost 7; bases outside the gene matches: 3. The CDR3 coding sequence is TGTGCCAGCAGCTACACTAGCGGGGGTAATGAGCAGTTCTTC. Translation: CASSYTSGGNEQFF.

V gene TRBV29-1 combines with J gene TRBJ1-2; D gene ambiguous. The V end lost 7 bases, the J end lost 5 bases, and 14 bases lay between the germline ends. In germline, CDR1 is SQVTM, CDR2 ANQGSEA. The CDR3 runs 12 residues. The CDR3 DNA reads TGCAGCGCCTTAGCCAGCACTTATGGCTACACCTTC. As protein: CSALASTYGYTF.

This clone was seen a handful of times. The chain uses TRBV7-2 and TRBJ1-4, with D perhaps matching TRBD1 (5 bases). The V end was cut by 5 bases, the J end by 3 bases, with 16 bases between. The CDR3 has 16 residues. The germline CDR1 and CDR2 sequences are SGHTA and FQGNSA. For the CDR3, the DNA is TGTGCCAGCAGCCCCCAGAAGGGGTGGTCTAATGAAAAACTGTTTTTT. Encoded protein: CASSPQKGWSNEKLFF.

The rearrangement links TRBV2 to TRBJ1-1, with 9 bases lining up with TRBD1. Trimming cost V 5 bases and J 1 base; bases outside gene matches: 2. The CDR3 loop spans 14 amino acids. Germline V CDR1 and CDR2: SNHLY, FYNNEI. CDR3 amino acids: CASSRDRANTEAFF. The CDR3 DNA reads TGTGCCAGCAGTCGGGACAGGGCGAACACTGAAGCTTTCTTT.

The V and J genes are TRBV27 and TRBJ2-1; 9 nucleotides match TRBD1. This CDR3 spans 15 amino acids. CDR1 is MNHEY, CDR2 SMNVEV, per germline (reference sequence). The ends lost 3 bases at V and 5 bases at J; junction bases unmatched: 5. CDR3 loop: CASSFLGQGNNEQFF. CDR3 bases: TGTGCCAGCAGTTTTCTGGGACAGGGTAACAATGAGCAGTTCTTC.

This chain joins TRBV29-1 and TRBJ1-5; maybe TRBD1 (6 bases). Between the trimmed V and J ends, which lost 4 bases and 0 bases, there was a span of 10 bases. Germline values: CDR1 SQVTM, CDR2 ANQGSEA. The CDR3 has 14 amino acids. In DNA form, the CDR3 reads TGCAGCGTTGTCACAGGGTATAGCAATCAGCCCCAGCATTTT. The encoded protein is CSVVTGYSNQPQHF.

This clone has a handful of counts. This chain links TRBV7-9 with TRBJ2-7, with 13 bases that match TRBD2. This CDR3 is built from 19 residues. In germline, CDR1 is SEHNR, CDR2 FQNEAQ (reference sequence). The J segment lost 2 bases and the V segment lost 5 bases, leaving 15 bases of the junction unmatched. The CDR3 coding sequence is TGTGCCAGCAGCGCGGGACCGATTGGACTAGCGGGGGCCCCCTACGAGCAGTACTTC. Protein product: CASSAGPIGLAGAPYEQYF.

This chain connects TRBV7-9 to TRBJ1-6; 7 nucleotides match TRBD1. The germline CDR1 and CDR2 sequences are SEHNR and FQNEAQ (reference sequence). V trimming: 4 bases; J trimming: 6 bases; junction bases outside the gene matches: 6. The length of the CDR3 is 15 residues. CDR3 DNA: TGTGCCAGCAGCTCGGGGCAGGGGGGTAATTCACCCCTCCACTTT. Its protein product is CASSSGQGGNSPLHF.